The source of this T cell receptor (beta chain) is a study of Ad26.COV2.S vaccination and SARS-CoV-2 variants. Here immunoSEQ multiplex PCR was the method, and the copy in TCRdb shows in-frame clones only, minus some. Among around 450,000 clones listed, approximately 92% were seen once. Stated treatment: around 19 received Ad26.COV2.S at low or high dose, single or two shots; 5 received placebo; per-sample allocation not given. Vaccine and placebo recipients were sampled on day 63 after the first injection. There are 12 residues in the CDR3. The V and J ends lost 4 bases and 9 bases respectively, with 10 bases between them. The V gene's germline CDR1 is LGHDT and CDR2 YNNKEL (reference sequence).

Source: peripheral blood, taken in a trial of Ad26.COV2.S vaccine versus placebo. This sequence originates from a person between 18 and 59 years old who received the Ad26.COV2.S COVID-19 vaccine or a placebo. This chain links TRBV3-1 (or the pseudogene TRBV3-2) with TRBJ2-1; D uncertain. CDR3 in amino acids: CASSPRIGEQFF. CDR3 in DNA: TGTGCCAGCAGCCCCCGGATTGGTGAGCAGTTCTTC.